The table lists the clone carrying this T cell receptor (beta chain) with a few counts. Here the CDR3 omits its conserved ending phenylalanine or tryptophan, so a read error is the likely source. RNA was extracted from bulk tissue without any cell sorting. This entry comes from a study of tumor and adjacent non-tumor tissue in lung cancer. Three rounds of nested PCR, following a modified ARM-PCR protocol, produced the TCRbeta library. TCRdb re-derived calls from the multiplex PCR reads in MiXCR, one entry per CDR3 protein. The sample shows 100,000 to 150,000 distinct CDR3 sequences, 66% of them seen only once. The receptor comes from a man aged 25 to 45 with non-small cell lung cancer. The sample taken for sequencing was lung tumor tissue.

CDR3 amino acids: CASSFGSIGEQYL. The DNA for the CDR3 is TGTGCCAGCAGTTTTGGTAGTATCGGCGAGCAGTACTTA. V is TRBV6-6 and J is TRBJ2-7; D is unresolved. With 4 bases removed from V and 6 bases from J, the gap between germline ends came to 13 bases. Germline V gene sequence: CDR1 MNHNY, CDR2 SVGAGI (reference sequence). The CDR3 spans 13 residues.